The 3 T cell receptor beta chains listed next were all sequenced from one sample in a study of PD-1 blockade in classical Hodgkin lymphoma (dated by TCRdb to 2018 to 2020). Read against the paper, the sample's time point label means: cycle 1 day 1 (C1D1), immediately before nivolumab initiation. All trial patients had relapsed after autologous stem cell transplantation, with cohorts A, B and C differing in prior brentuximab vedotin exposure. Preparation of the library involved the immunoSEQ multiplex PCR assay. TCRdb re-hosts the immuneACCESS table, in-frame sequences only. Its copies lack some clones; in the studies checked, an unresolved V gene accounts for under half of them, and the cause for the rest is not known. The sample table lists approximately 70,000 clones, 93% of them with a count of one. The ten largest clones add up to about 7.8% of the sample. Sequences were derived from peripheral blood mononuclear cells (PBMCs), sampled at baseline. Every receptor here comes from a human donor with classical Hodgkin lymphoma.

This clone was seen more than once but under ten times. The rearrangement links TRBV6-1 to TRBJ2-7, with TRBD1 matching over 10 bases. Per germline, CDR1 MNHNS and CDR2 SASEGT. The junction had 7 bases not matched to a gene; V was cut back by 7 bases and J by 7 bases. The CDR3 is 13 residues long. This CDR3 is CASNPGTGVEQYF. The CDR3 DNA reads TGTGCCAGCAACCCTGGGACAGGGGTAGAGCAGTACTTC.

This clone was picked up one time. The V gene is TRBV9, the J gene TRBJ1-1; D is uncertain. Germline assignment: CDR1 SGDLS and CDR2 YYNGEE. Trimming removed 0 bases at V and 1 base at J, with 4 bases between. The CDR3 length is 13 residues. The CDR3 nucleotides are TGTGCCAGCAGCGTAGAAGGGAACACTGAAGCTTTCTTT. Its protein is CASSVEGNTEAFF.

The chain combines TRBV4-1 with TRBJ2-5; 8 bases map to TRBD2. The length of the CDR3 is 17 residues. The V segment lost 0 bases and the J segment 2 bases; nucleotides outside the gene matches: 8. Per germline, CDR1 MGHRA and CDR2 YSYEKL. The CDR3 bases are TGCGCCAGCAGCCAAGAGCAGCGGGGGCTGGCGCAAGAGACCCAGTACTTC. This encodes CASSQEQRGLAQETQYF.